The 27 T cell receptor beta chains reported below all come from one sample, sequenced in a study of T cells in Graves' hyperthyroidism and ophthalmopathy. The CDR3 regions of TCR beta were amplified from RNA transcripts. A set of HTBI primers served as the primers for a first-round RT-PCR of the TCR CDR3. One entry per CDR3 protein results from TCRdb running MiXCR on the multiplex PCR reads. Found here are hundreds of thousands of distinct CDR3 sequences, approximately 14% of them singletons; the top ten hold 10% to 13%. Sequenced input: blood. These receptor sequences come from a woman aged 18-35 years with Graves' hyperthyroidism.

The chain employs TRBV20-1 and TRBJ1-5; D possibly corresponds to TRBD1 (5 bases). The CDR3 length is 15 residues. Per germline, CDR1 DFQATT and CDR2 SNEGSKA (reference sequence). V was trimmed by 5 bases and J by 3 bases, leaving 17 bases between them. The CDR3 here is CSAEGSPIPNQPQHF. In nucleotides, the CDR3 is TGCAGTGCTGAGGGGTCCCCTATACCCAATCAGCCCCAGCATTTT.

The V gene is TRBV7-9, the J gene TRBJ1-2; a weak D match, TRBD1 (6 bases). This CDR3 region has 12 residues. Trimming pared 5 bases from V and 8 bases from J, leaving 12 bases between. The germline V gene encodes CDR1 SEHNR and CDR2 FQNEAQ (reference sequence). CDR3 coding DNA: TGTGCCAGCAGCGCAGGGGCGCAAGGCTACACCTTC. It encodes CASSAGAQGYTF.

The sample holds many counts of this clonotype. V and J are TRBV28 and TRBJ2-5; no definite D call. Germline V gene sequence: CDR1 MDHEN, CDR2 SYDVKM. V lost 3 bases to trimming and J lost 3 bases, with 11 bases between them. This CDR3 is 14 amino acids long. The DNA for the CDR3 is TGTGCCAGCAGTTTCGCGGTAGAAGAAGAGACCCAGTACTTC. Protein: CASSFAVEEETQYF.

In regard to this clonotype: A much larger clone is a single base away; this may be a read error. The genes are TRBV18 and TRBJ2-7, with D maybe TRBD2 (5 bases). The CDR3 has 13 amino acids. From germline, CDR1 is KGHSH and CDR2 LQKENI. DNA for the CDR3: TGTGCCAGCTCACCACCGGACTGGTACGAGCGGTACTTC. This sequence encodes CASSPPDWYERYF.

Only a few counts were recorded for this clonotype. The CDR3 reads CASSEAYSLRSEQYF. In DNA form, the CDR3 reads TGTGCCAGCAGTGAAGCTTACAGCCTAAGGAGCGAGCAGTACTTC. The chain employs TRBV6-1 and TRBJ2-7; D is undetermined. The CDR3 length is 15 residues. Germline V gene sequence: CDR1 MNHNS, CDR2 SASEGT. Trimming removed 0 bases at V and 6 bases at J, with 15 bases between.

CDR3 protein: CSARKGGGAETQYF. The CDR3 bases are TGCAGTGCTAGAAAAGGGGGCGGGGCGGAGACCCAGTACTTC. The chain recombines TRBV20-1 with TRBJ2-5; D is possibly TRBD1 (7 bases). The germline V and J ends were trimmed by 2 bases and 5 bases, with 15 bases remaining between them. Germline V gives CDR1 DFQATT, CDR2 SNEGSKA (reference sequence). The CDR3 runs 14 residues.

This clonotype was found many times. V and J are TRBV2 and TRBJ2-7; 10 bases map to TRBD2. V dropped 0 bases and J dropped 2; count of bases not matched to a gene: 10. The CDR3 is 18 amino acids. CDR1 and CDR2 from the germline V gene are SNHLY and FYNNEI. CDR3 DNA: TGTGCCAGCAGTGAAGCGCTCTGGGGGACTAGCGTTACCTACGAGCAGTACTTC. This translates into CASSEALWGTSVTYEQYF.

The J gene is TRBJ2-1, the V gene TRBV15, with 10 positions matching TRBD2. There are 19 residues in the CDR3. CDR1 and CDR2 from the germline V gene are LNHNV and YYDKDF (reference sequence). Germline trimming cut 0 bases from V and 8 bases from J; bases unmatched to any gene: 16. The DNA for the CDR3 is TGTGCCACCAGCAGAGATCCCTCTGCCGGGACTAGCGCCTCGGATGAGCAGTTCTTC. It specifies CATSRDPSAGTSASDEQFF.

CDR3 in DNA: TGCAGTGCTAGCCCCGCCGGGAGGAAAATCAATGAGCAGTTCTTC. Protein product: CSASPAGRKINEQFF. This chain uses TRBV20-1 with TRBJ2-1, with 7 bases fitting TRBD2. Germline CDR1 and CDR2: DFQATT and SNEGSKA (reference sequence). V lost 3 bases and J lost 6; bases outside the gene matches: 11. This CDR3 comprises 15 residues.

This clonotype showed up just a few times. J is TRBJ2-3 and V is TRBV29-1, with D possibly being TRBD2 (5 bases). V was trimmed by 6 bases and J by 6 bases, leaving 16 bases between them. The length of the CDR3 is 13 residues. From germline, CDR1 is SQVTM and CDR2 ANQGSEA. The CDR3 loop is CSVRVREFDTQYF. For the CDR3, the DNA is TGCAGCGTGCGAGTTCGGGAATTTGATACGCAGTATTTT.

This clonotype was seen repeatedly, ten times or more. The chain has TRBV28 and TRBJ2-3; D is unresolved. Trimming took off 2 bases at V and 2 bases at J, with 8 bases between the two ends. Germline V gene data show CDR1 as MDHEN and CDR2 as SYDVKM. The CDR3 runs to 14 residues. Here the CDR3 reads CASSLRPLTDTQYF. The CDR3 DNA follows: TGTGCCAGCAGTTTACGACCGCTCACAGATACGCAGTATTTT.

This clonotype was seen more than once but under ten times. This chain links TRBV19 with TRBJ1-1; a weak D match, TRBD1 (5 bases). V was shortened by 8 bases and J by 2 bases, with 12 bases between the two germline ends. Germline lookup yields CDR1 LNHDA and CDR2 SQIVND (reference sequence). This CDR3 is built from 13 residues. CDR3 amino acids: CASGWGFNTEAFF. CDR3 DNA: TGTGCCAGTGGTTGGGGGTTTAACACTGAAGCTTTCTTT.

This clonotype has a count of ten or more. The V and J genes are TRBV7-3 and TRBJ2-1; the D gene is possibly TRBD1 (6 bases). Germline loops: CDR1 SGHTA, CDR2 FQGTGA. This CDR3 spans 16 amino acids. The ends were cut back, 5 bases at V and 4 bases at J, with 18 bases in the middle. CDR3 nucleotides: TGTGCCAGCAGCCGAAGAGGGGGTAAGGGTTACAATGAGCAGTTCTTC. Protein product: CASSRRGGKGYNEQFF.

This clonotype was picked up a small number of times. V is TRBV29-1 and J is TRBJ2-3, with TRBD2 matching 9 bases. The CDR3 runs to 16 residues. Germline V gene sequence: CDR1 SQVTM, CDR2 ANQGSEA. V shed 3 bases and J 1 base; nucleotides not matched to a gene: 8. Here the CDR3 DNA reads TGCAGCGTTGAGGGCGGGAGGGCCTTAGGCACAGATACGCAGTATTTT. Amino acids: CSVEGGRALGTDTQYF.

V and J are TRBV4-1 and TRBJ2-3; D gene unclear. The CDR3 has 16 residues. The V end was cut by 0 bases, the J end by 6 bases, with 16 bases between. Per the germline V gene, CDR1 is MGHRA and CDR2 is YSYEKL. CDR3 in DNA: TGCGCCAGCAGCCAAGATCCGGGTGGTTCCACGGATACGCAGTATTTT. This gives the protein CASSQDPGGSTDTQYF.

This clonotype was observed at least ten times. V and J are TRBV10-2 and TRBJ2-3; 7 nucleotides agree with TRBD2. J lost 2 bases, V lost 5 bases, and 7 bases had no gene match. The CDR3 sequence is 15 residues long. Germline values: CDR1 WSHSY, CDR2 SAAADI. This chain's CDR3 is CASSSRDYVTDTQYF. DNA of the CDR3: TGCGCCAGCAGTTCCCGGGACTACGTCACAGATACGCAGTATTTT.

CDR3 in DNA: TGCAGTGCTCTACAGGGGGCGTCGAGGACTGAAGCTTTCTTT. Its translation: CSALQGASRTEAFF. V and J are TRBV20-1 and TRBJ1-1; TRBD1 agrees at 9 bases. J was trimmed by 5 bases and V by 5 bases; bases with no gene match: 9. The germline CDR1 and CDR2 sequences are DFQATT and SNEGSKA (reference sequence). CDR3 length: 14 residues.

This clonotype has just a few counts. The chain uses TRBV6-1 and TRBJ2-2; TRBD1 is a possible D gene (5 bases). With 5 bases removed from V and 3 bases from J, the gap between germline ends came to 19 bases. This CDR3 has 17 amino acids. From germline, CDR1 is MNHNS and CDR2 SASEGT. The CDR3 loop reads CASSPVPRASHTGELFF. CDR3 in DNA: TGTGCCAGCAGTCCGGTTCCCAGGGCGAGCCACACCGGGGAGCTGTTTTTT.

This CDR3 reads CSAYDRAESNSPLHF. The DNA of the CDR3 is TGCAGTGCTTACGACAGGGCTGAATCTAATTCACCCCTCCACTTT. The chain links TRBV20-1 to TRBJ1-6, with TRBD1 matching over 7 bases. After removal of 5 bases from V and 6 bases from J, the junction contained 10 bases not matched to a gene. The germline V gene encodes CDR1 DFQATT and CDR2 SNEGSKA (reference sequence). This CDR3 is 15 amino acids long.

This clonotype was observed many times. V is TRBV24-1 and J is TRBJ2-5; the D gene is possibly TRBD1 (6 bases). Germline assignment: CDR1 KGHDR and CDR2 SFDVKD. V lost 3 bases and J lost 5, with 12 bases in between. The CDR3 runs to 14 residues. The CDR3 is CATSDPRGIETQYF. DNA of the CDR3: TGTGCCACCAGTGATCCTAGGGGGATTGAGACCCAGTACTTC.

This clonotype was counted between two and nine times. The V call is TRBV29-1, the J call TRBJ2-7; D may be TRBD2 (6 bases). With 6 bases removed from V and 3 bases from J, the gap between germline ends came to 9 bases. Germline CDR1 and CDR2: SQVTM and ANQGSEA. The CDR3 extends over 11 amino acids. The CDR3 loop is CSVAEGYEQYF. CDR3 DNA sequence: TGCAGCGTGGCGGAGGGCTACGAGCAGTACTTC.

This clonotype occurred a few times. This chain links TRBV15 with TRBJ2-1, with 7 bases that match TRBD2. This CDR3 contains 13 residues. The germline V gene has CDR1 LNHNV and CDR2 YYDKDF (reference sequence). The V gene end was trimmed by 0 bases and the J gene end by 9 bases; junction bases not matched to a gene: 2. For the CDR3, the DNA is TGTGCCACCAGCAGAGATTGGGGGGGTGAGCAGTTCTTC. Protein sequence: CATSRDWGGEQFF. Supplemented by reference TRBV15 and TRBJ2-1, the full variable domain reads DAMVIQNPRYQVTQFGKPVTLSCSQTLNHNVMYWYQQKSSQAPKLLFHYYDKDFNNEADTPDNFQSRRPNTSFCFLDIRSPGLGDTAMYLCATSRDWGGEQFFGPGTRLTVL.

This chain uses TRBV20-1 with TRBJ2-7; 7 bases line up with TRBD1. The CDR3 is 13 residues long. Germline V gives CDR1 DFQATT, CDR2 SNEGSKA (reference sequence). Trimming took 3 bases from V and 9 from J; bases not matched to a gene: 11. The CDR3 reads CSARPVGGGGQYF. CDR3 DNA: TGCAGTGCTAGGCCTGTAGGGGGCGGAGGGCAGTACTTC.

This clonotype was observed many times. The CDR3 region has the DNA TGTGCCATCAGTGACTTTAGAAATCAGCCCCAGCATTTT. Translation gives CAISDFRNQPQHF. V and J are TRBV10-3 and TRBJ1-5; D not resolved. The CDR3 has 13 amino acids. V shed 3 bases and J shed 4 bases, with 7 bases lying between them. Germline CDR1 is ENHRY and CDR2 is SYGVKD.

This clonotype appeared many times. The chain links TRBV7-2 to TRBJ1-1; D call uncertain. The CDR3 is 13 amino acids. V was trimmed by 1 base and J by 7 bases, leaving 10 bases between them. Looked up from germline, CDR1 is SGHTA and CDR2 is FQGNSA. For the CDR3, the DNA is TGTGCCAGCAGCTTAGAGAACTGGAGTGAAGCTTTCTTT. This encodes CASSLENWSEAFF.

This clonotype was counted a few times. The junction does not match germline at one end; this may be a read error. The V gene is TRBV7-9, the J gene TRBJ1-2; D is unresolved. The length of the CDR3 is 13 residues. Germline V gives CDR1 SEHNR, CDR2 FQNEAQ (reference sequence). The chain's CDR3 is CASSLAGNFGYTF. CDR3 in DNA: TGTGCCAGCAGCTTGGCAGGAAACTTTGGCTACACCTTC.

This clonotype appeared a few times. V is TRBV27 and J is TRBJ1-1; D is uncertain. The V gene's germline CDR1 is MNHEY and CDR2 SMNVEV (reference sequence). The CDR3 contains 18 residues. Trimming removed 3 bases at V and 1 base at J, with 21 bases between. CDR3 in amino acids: CASSLEVRGLSRNTEAFF. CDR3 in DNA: TGTGCCAGCAGTTTGGAAGTTCGGGGTTTGAGTAGGAACACTGAAGCTTTCTTT.